Each of the 9 T cell receptor beta chains below was sequenced from the same sample in a study of OX40 agonist ivuxolimab in advanced cancers. Measured with immunoSEQ multiplex PCR; TCRdb has only the in-frame clones, and not every one. The table lists around 50,000 clones, roughly nine tenths of them singletons. The sequences come from CD4+ or CD8+ T cells sorted from blood, collected in a trial of the OX40 agonist ivuxolimab. The receptor set was obtained from an adult with an advanced solid tumor such as melanoma, head and neck, liver or kidney cancer.

The chain employs TRBV6-6 and TRBJ2-3; D ambiguous. The CDR3 extends over 15 amino acids. The germline gives CDR1 MNHNY, CDR2 SVGAGI (reference sequence). V lost 2 bases to trimming and J lost 0 bases, with 9 bases between them. CDR3 in amino acids: CASSYTPLSTDTQYF. CDR3 DNA sequence: TGTGCCAGCAGTTACACTCCCTTGAGCACAGATACGCAGTATTTT.

The rearrangement links TRBV28 to TRBJ2-5; a possible D gene is TRBD2 (6 bases). With 3 bases removed from V and 3 bases from J, the gap between germline ends came to 20 bases. The CDR3 is made up of 17 amino acids. The V gene's germline CDR1 is MDHEN and CDR2 SYDVKM. The DNA for the CDR3 is TGTGCCAGCAGTTTGAGTCCTTCCAGAGGGGAGGAAGAGACCCAGTACTTC. This sequence encodes CASSLSPSRGEEETQYF.

The chain links TRBV30 to TRBJ2-5, with unresolved D. V was trimmed by 1 base and J by 2 bases, leaving 8 bases between them. CDR1 GTSNPN and CDR2 SVGIG come from the germline V gene (reference sequence). The CDR3 length is 13 residues. The CDR3 sequence is CAWSGVGQETQYF. CDR3 nucleotides: TGTGCCTGGAGTGGGGTGGGACAAGAGACCCAGTACTTC.

The DNA for the CDR3 is TGTGCCAGCAGTTTGGGGACAAATGAAGCTTTCTTT. Translating gives CASSLGTNEAFF. The chain links TRBV28 to TRBJ1-1; TRBD1 might be the D (6 bases). This CDR3 region has 12 residues. Germline V gene lookup returns CDR1 MDHEN and CDR2 SYDVKM. The ends were cut back, 3 bases at V and 7 bases at J, with 9 bases in the middle.

This chain connects TRBV10-3 to TRBJ2-5; TRBD2 aligns across 10 bases. Germline V gives CDR1 ENHRY, CDR2 SYGVKD. The CDR3 has 18 amino acids. Trimming at V came to 2 bases and at J to 4 bases, leaving 13 bases not matched to a gene. CDR3 amino acids: CAISEGGRASGSRETQYF. The CDR3 DNA sequence: TGTGCCATCAGTGAGGGGGGTCGGGCTAGCGGGAGTAGAGAGACCCAGTACTTC.

V usage is TRBV6-1 and J usage is TRBJ2-3; unclear D gene. Germline V gene lookup returns CDR1 MNHNS and CDR2 SASEGT. The length of the CDR3 is 12 residues. V was trimmed by 4 bases and J by 2 bases, leaving 4 bases between them. Written as DNA, the CDR3 is TGTGCCAGCAGTGGTTACACAGATACGCAGTATTTT. It specifies CASSGYTDTQYF.

The chain carries TRBV7-2 and TRBJ2-3; 13 bases are shared with TRBD2. The length of the CDR3 is 16 residues. CDR1 and CDR2 from the germline V gene are SGHTA and FQGNSA. The J segment lost 3 bases and the V segment lost 1 base, leaving 1 base of the junction unmatched. CDR3 bases: TGTGCCAGCAGCTTAGTACTAGCGGGGGGGACAGATACGCAGTATTTT. Its protein product is CASSLVLAGGTDTQYF.

The chain links TRBV2 to TRBJ2-7, with 9 positions matching TRBD1. From germline, CDR1 is SNHLY and CDR2 FYNNEI. The length of the CDR3 is 13 residues. Trimming cost V 6 bases and J 4 bases; bases outside gene matches: 4. CDR3 loop: CASSADRGYEQYF. CDR3 DNA: TGTGCCAGCAGCGCGGACAGGGGTTACGAGCAGTACTTC.

This chain joins TRBV5-4 and TRBJ2-3, with TRBD2 matching over 9 bases. Trimming at V came to 3 bases and at J to 0 bases, leaving 8 bases not matched to a gene. CDR1 and CDR2 from the germline V gene are SGHNT and YYREEE (reference sequence). This CDR3 comprises 17 residues. The CDR3 sequence is CASSSGTSGRSTDTQYF. The CDR3 nucleotides are TGTGCCAGCAGCTCCGGCACTAGCGGGCGGAGCACAGATACGCAGTATTTT.